This T cell receptor (beta chain) is drawn from a study of CD8 T cells in Susac syndrome. A note on this clonotype: Its cognate antigen is unknown.

Germline CDR1 is SGHDN and CDR2 is FVKESK. Trimming took off 0 bases at V and 6 bases at J, with 14 bases between the two ends. The CDR3 length is 15 residues. Random hexamers served to reverse transcribe about 0.5 to 1 ug RNA. The amplification used immunoSEQ multiplex PCR on TCR beta CDR3; it spanned 54 Vbeta and 13 Jbeta. TCRdb passed the immunoSEQ multiplex PCR reads through MiXCR, listing each CDR3 protein once. The repertoire holds around 20,000 distinct CDR3 sequences, with approximately 95% as singletons. The authors sequenced TCR beta from blood CD8+ and CD4+ T cells. TEMRA cells were enriched by FACS, and CD4+ and CD8+ T cells were negatively isolated. Regarding the study as a whole: It was acknowledged in the study that its TCR sequencing and HLA analysis involved a relatively small number of individuals.

The sample comprised CD8+ T cells from PBMCs. V is TRBV14 and J is TRBJ1-1, with a weak D call TRBD1 (5 bases). The sequence came from a human donor in good health. CDR3 nucleotides: TGTGCCAGCAGCCAAGATTACCCCAGGGCTCCTGAAGCTTTCTTT. It translates to CASSQDYPRAPEAFF.